These T cell receptor beta chains were read from a single sample in a study of early T cells in non-severe SARS-CoV-2 infection. Via MiXCR, TCRdb re-called the 5' RACE reads, giving one row per CDR3 protein. There are approximately 120,000 distinct CDR3 sequences in the sample; more than 13% occur only once, and 20% to 25% lies in the top ten. Sequencing was performed on whole blood. Every receptor here comes from an adult who was a healthcare worker with PCR-confirmed SARS-CoV-2 infection or an uninfected control (not recorded which). The CDR3 runs from the conserved cysteine through the conserved F or W. Fields, in order: D gene, J gene, clone size, V gene, CDR3 protein, CDR3 DNA. A D gene is named only where the DNA matches it firmly. The size of a clone is reported for some rows only, either as once, few or many, or as a class for expanded clones.

TRBD1 TRBJ1-3 - TRBV12-3/TRBV12-4 CASSIIQGAGNTIYF TGTGCCAGCAGTATTATACAGGGGGCTGGAAACACCATATATTTT
- TRBJ1-5 many TRBV20-1 CSASEGSNQPQHF TGCAGTGCTAGTGAGGGGAGCAATCAGCCCCAGCATTTT
- TRBJ1-4 - TRBV20-1 CSASVGGIVDEKLFF TGCAGTGCTAGCGTCGGAGGTATCGTTGATGAAAAACTGTTTTTT
- TRBJ2-3 many TRBV5-1 CASSLRPDTQYF TGCGCCAGCAGCCTACGCCCAGATACGCAGTATTTT
- TRBJ1-1 - TRBV4-1 CASSQDGQGGTEAFF TGCGCCAGCAGCCAAGATGGGCAGGGCGGCACTGAAGCTTTCTTT
- TRBJ2-1 many TRBV27 CASSFRSSYNEQFF TGTGCCAGCAGTTTTAGGAGCTCCTACAATGAGCAGTTCTTC
TRBD1 TRBJ2-5 - TRBV2 CASSSQGQETQYF TGTGCCAGCAGTTCACAGGGGCAAGAGACCCAGTACTTC
- TRBJ1-2 few TRBV19 CASSIGRGDGYTF TGTGCCAGTAGTATAGGAAGGGGAGATGGCTACACCTTC
- TRBJ1-1 few TRBV7-2 CASSAQPGNTEAFF TGTGCCAGCAGCGCGCAGCCCGGGAACACTGAAGCTTTCTTT
- TRBJ2-7 few TRBV5-1 CASSPTGPSTGEQYF TGCGCCAGCAGCCCCACGGGGCCGTCGACGGGCGAGCAGTACTTC
- TRBJ2-2 few TRBV5-1 CASSLGAGNTGELFF TGCGCCAGCAGCTTGGGAGCGGGGAACACCGGGGAGCTGTTTTTT
TRBD1 TRBJ1-2 few TRBV29-1 CSAGDRAAGYTF TGCAGCGCCGGGGACAGAGCGGCTGGCTACACCTTC
- TRBJ2-7 few TRBV29-1 CSVVGLAPTPYEQYF TGCAGCGTCGTTGGGTTAGCCCCTACGCCCTACGAGCAGTACTTC
TRBD1 TRBJ1-2 few TRBV3-1 CASSRPGQSYGYTF TGTGCCAGCAGCCGACCGGGACAGAGCTATGGCTACACCTTC
- TRBJ2-3 - TRBV3-1 CASSRRTPISVLRTDTQYF TGTGCCAGCAGCCGGCGGACCCCCATTTCGGTACTACGCACAGATACGCAGTATTTT
- TRBJ1-6 few TRBV3-1 CASRLRDLKGSPLHF TGTGCCAGCAGACTCAGGGACCTTAAGGGTTCACCCCTCCACTTT
- TRBJ2-5 - TRBV19 CASTKTDQETQYF TGTGCCAGTACCAAGACAGACCAAGAGACCCAGTACTTC
- TRBJ2-3 - TRBV7-3 CASSSGGLDTQYF TGTGCCAGCAGCTCCGGTGGACTAGATACGCAGTATTTT
- TRBJ2-7 - TRBV3-1 CASSQQQIHEQYF TGTGCCAGCAGCCAACAGCAAATCCACGAGCAGTACTTC
TRBD2 TRBJ2-1 few TRBV29-1 CSVNPGLAVNEQFF TGCAGCGTAAATCCGGGACTAGCTGTCAATGAGCAGTTCTTC
TRBD2 TRBJ2-3 few TRBV6-5 CASSYSTGGNTQYF TGTGCCAGCAGTTACTCGACGGGAGGGAATACGCAGTATTTT
- TRBJ2-1 - TRBV5-1 CASSPPPPGDNEQFF TGCGCCAGCAGCCCCCCCCCACCGGGCGACAATGAGCAGTTCTTC
- TRBJ1-1 - TRBV5-1 CASGDGTPNTEAFF TGCGCCAGCGGCGACGGGACACCTAACACTGAAGCTTTCTTT
- TRBJ2-5 few TRBV5-1 CASSLGAVETQYF TGCGCCAGCAGCTTGGGAGCGGTCGAGACCCAGTACTTC
- TRBJ1-1 - TRBV7-2 CASSSASKSAAFF TGTGCCAGCAGCTCAGCCTCGAAGTCAGCGGCTTTCTTT
- TRBJ2-7 few TRBV6-6 CASSPPGVSSSYEQYF TGTGCCAGCAGTCCCCCCGGGGTTTCTAGCTCCTACGAGCAGTACTTC
- TRBJ1-1 - TRBV29-1 CSVSTRATEAFF TGCAGCGTTAGTACGCGGGCCACTGAAGCTTTCTTT